A single sample gave rise to the 2 T cell receptor beta chains below, sequenced in a study of T cells in Graves' hyperthyroidism and ophthalmopathy. Amplification yielded TCR beta CDR3 regions, with RNA transcripts as the source. TCR CDR3 underwent first-round RT-PCR with the HTBI primer set. TCRdb reprocessed the multiplex PCR reads via MiXCR and lists one record per CDR3 protein. The data show fewer than 200,000 distinct CDR3 sequences, with over 15% seen just once and roughly 28% held by the top ten. The sequenced sample was blood. The source is a woman between 45 and 65 years old with Graves' hyperthyroidism.

This clonotype has at least ten counts. This sequence joins TRBV7-9 and TRBJ1-2, with 7 bases identical to TRBD1. The junction had 7 bases not matched to a gene; V was cut back by 5 bases and J by 1 base. CDR3 length equals 15 residues. CDR1 is SEHNR and CDR2 is FQNEAQ in the germline V gene (reference sequence). The DNA for the CDR3 is TGTGCCAGCAGCCGGACAGGAAACAATAACTATGGCTACACCTTC. It yields the protein CASSRTGNNNYGYTF.

This clonotype was seen more than once but under ten times. The V and J genes are TRBV15 and TRBJ1-1; D is undetermined. CDR3 length: 13 residues. Germline V CDR1 and CDR2: LNHNV, YYDKDF (reference sequence). V was trimmed by 4 bases and J by 1 base, leaving 7 bases between them. CDR3 loop: CATSKDPNTEAFF. The CDR3 bases are TGTGCCACCAGCAAGGATCCGAACACTGAAGCTTTCTTT. The full variable domain, in which reference TRBV15 and TRBJ1-1 provide the parts outside the CDR3, is DAMVIQNPRYQVTQFGKPVTLSCSQTLNHNVMYWYQQKSSQAPKLLFHYYDKDFNNEADTPDNFQSRRPNTSFCFLDIRSPGLGDTAMYLCATSKDPNTEAFFGQGTRLTVV.